Listed here is a single TCR beta chain. RNA was extracted with the RNeasy kit, and a quantity of roughly 0.45 to 1 ug was reverse transcribed using random hexamers. Across 54 Vbeta and 13 Jbeta, immunoSEQ multiplex PCR amplified TCR beta CDR3. TCRdb fed the immunoSEQ multiplex PCR reads into MiXCR, producing one record per CDR3 protein. The repertoire has 50,000 to 60,000 distinct CDR3 sequences, more than 90% of them found once; the top ten carry approximately 0.21%. The entry originates in a study of CD8 T cells in Susac syndrome. Trimming cost V 4 bases and J 2 bases, with 0 bases left between them. This CDR3 region has 11 residues. Germline V CDR1 and CDR2: MGHDK, SYGVNS.

The chain recombines TRBV25-1 with TRBJ1-3; D gene unclear. Sequencing was performed on CD8+ T cells from PBMCs. The TCR comes from a human donor in good health. CDR3 DNA: TGTGCCAGCAGTGCTGGAAACACCATATATTTT. Translated: CASSAGNTIYF.